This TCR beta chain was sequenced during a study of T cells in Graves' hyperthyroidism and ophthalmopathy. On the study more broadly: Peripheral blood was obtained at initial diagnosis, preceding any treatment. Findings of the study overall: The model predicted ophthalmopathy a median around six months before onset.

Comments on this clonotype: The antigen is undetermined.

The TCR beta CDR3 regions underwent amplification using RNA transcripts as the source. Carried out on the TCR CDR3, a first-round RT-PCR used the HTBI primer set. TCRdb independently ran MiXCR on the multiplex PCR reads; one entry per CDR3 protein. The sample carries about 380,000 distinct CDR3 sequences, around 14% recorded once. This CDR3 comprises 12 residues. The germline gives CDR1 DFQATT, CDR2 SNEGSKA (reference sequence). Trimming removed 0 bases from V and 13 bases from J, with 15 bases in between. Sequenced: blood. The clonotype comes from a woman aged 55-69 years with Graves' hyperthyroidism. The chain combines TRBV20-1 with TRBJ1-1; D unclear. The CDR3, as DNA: TGCAGTGCTAGAGATCCCAGTGATGGTGGTTTCTTT. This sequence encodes CSARDPSDGGFF.